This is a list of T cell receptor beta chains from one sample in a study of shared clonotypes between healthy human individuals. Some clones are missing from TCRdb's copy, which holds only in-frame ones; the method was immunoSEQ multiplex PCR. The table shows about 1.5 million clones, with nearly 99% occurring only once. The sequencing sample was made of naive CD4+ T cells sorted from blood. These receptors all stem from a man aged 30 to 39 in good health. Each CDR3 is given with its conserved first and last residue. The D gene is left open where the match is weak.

CSVVLTGPNLLDTEAFF,TGCAGCGTTGTCTTGACAGGGCCTAATTTACTAGACACTGAAGCTTTCTTT,TRBD1,TRBV29-1,TRBJ1-1
CSVVRGSYNEQFF,TGCAGCGTAGTGCGGGGGTCCTACAATGAGCAGTTCTTC,TRBD2,TRBV29-1,TRBJ2-1
CASGISPADTQYF,TGTGCCAGCGGAATTTCTCCCGCAGATACGCAGTATTTT,NA,TRBV28,TRBJ2-3
CAISDRLAWTGELFF,TGTGCCATCAGTGATCGGCTAGCCTGGACCGGGGAGCTGTTTTTT,NA,TRBV10-3,TRBJ2-2
CASSSEGDTQYF,TGTGCCAGCAGCTCGGAGGGGGATACGCAGTATTTT,NA,TRBV7-9,TRBJ2-3
CASSLGQVARYTQYF,TGTGCCAGCAGCTTGGGGCAGGTTGCTAGGTATACGCAGTATTTT,NA,TRBV5-6,TRBJ2-3
CASSPPGQGVREQYF,TGTGCCAGCTCACCTCCGGGACAGGGCGTTCGCGAGCAGTACTTC,TRBD1,TRBV18,TRBJ2-7
CASSVGGTGNQPQHF,TGTGCCAGCAGCGTAGGGGGGACTGGAAATCAGCCCCAGCATTTT,NA,TRBV9,TRBJ1-5
CASSEGTDTQYF,TGTGCCAGCTCAGAGGGGACAGATACGCAGTATTTT,NA,TRBV18,TRBJ2-3
CASGLGRGVDNEQFF,TGTGCTAGTGGTTTAGGTCGGGGAGTGGACAATGAGCAGTTCTTC,NA,TRBV12-5,TRBJ2-1
CASSQQETQYF,TGTGCCAGCAGCCAGCAAGAGACCCAGTACTTC,NA,TRBV7-9,TRBJ2-5
CASSLTQSTYEQYF,TGTGCCAGCAGCTTAACACAGAGCACCTACGAGCAGTACTTC,NA,TRBV7-9,TRBJ2-7
CASSLSPGGDIQYF,TGCGCCAGCAGCTTGTCCCCGGGGGGGGACATTCAGTACTTC,TRBD2,TRBV5-1,TRBJ2-4
CASSLEIEAGSWNTEAFF,TGTGCCAGCAGCTTAGAGATTGAGGCAGGCTCTTGGAACACTGAAGCTTTCTTT,NA,TRBV7-2,TRBJ1-1
CASSFFGVPEELFF,TGTGCCAGCAGCTTTTTCGGGGTTCCAGAGGAACTGTTTTTT,NA,TRBV5-6,TRBJ1-4
CASSPGAGDNQPQHF,TGCGCCAGCAGCCCCGGTGCAGGGGACAATCAGCCCCAGCATTTT,NA,TRBV5-1,TRBJ1-5